The 5 T cell receptor beta chains below were found in one sample sequenced in a study of T-cell reconstitution after alpha-beta-depleted transplantation in children. Preparation of the TCRbeta library used unique molecular identifiers. MiXCR was run by TCRdb on the PCR reads, yielding one entry per CDR3 protein. The data hold 70,000 to 95,000 distinct CDR3 sequences, with approximately 12% observed a single time. The sample here was PBMCs from the stem cell graft donor, taken from the stem cell graft. The source is a human donor who donated a stem cell graft to a child with inherited bone marrow failure.

Many counts were recorded for this clonotype. The V call is TRBV20-1, the J call TRBJ2-7; tentatively, D is TRBD1 or TRBD2 (5 bases each). The ends were cut back, 6 bases at V and 12 bases at J, with 15 bases in the middle. Germline CDR1 DFQATT, CDR2 SNEGSKA (reference sequence). This CDR3 spans 10 amino acids. The CDR3 reads CSATGTGAYF. CDR3 nucleotide sequence: TGCAGTGCCACCGGGACCGGGGCGTACTTC.

This clonotype showed up many times. J is TRBJ1-5 and V is TRBV19; D possibly corresponds to TRBD1 (6 bases). Germline V gives CDR1 LNHDA, CDR2 SQIVND (reference sequence). The CDR3 has 15 residues. Trimming removed 7 bases at V and 2 bases at J, with 15 bases between. CDR3 bases: TGTGCCAGTACCTCCTGGGCAGGGGGCAATCAGCCCCAGCATTTT. Residues: CASTSWAGGNQPQHF.

The V gene is TRBV29-1, the J gene TRBJ1-1; 12 bases are a match to TRBD1. Germline assignment: CDR1 SQVTM and CDR2 ANQGSEA. After removal of 6 bases from V and 4 bases from J, the junction contained 12 bases not matched to a gene. The CDR3 loop spans 16 amino acids. The CDR3 region is CSVDPGQGAWGTEAFF. CDR3 in DNA: TGCAGCGTAGACCCGGGACAGGGGGCATGGGGCACTGAAGCTTTCTTT.

This clonotype appeared many times. This sequence joins TRBV5-1 and TRBJ1-2; D remains unclear. The CDR3 runs 15 residues. V lost 4 bases and J 8 bases, leaving 21 bases between the germline ends. From germline, CDR1 is SGHRS and CDR2 YFSETQ. Here the CDR3 DNA reads TGCGCCAGCAGCCCCCCCGAGCGGGGTTCAGAGGGCTACACCTTC. It codes for CASSPPERGSEGYTF.

This clonotype was found many times. The chain uses TRBV20-1 and TRBJ1-6; D is perhaps TRBD1 (6 bases). The CDR3 is made up of 15 amino acids. The V gene's germline CDR1 is DFQATT and CDR2 SNEGSKA (reference sequence). Trimming removed 3 bases at V and 7 bases at J, with 16 bases between. This CDR3 reads CSARQTGSWNSPLHF. The CDR3 bases are TGCAGTGCTAGGCAGACAGGTTCATGGAATTCACCCCTCCACTTT.